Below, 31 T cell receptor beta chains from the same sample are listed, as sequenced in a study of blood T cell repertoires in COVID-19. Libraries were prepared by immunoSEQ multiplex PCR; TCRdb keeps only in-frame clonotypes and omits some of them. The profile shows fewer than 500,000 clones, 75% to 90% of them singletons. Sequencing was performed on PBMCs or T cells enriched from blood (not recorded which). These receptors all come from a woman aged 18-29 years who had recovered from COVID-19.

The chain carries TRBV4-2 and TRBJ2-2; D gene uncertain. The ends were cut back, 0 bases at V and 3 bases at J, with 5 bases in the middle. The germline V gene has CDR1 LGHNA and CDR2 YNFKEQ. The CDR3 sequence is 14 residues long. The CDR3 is CASSQESDTGELFF. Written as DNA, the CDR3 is TGTGCCAGCAGCCAAGAGTCAGACACCGGGGAGCTGTTTTTT.

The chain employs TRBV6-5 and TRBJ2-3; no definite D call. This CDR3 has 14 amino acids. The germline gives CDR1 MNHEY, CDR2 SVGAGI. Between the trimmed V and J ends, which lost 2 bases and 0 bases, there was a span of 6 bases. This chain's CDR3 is CASSYGGSTDTQYF. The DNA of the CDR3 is TGTGCCAGCAGTTACGGTGGCAGCACAGATACGCAGTATTTT.

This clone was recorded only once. CDR3 DNA: TGCGCCAGCAGCCGGACGGGACAGTCGAATGAAAAACTGTTTTTT. Protein sequence: CASSRTGQSNEKLFF. The chain joins TRBV4-1 to TRBJ1-4, with 7 bases identical to TRBD1. V lost 4 bases to trimming and J lost 5 bases; unmatched junction nucleotides: 7. In germline, CDR1 is MGHRA, CDR2 YSYEKL. The CDR3 covers 15 residues.

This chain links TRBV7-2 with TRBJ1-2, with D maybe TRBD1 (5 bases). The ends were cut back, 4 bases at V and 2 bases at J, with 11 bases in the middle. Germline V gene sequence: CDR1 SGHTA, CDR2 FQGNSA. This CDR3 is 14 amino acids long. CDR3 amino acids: CASSSTGSNYGYTF. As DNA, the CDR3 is TGTGCCAGCAGCTCAACAGGTTCCAACTATGGCTACACCTTC.

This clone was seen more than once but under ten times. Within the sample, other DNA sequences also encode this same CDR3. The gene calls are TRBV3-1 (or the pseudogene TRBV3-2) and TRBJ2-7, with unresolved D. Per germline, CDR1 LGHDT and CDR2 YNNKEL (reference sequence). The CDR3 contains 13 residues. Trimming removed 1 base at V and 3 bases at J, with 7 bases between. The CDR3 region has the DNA TGTGCCAGCAGCCAAGCTCCGGGCTACGAGCAGTACTTC. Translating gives CASSQAPGYEQYF.

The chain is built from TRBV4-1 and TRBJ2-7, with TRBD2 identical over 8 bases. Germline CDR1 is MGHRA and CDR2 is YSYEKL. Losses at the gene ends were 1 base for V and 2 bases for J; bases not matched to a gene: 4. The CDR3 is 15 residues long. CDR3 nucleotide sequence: TGCGCCAGCAGCCAAGGGCGGGGGGAGACCTACGAGCAGTACTTC. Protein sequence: CASSQGRGETYEQYF.

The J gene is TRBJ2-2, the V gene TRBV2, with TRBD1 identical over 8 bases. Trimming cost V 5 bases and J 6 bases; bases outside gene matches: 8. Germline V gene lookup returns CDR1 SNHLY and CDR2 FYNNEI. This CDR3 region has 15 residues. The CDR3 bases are TGTGCCAGCAGTTATGAGGGACAGGCGCCCGGGGAGCTGTTTTTT. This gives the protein CASSYEGQAPGELFF.

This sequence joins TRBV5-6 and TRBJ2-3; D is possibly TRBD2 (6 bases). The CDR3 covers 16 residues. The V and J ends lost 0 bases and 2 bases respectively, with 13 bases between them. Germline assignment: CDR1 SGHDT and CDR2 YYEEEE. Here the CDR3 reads CASSLEERGNTDTQYF. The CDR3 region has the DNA TGTGCCAGCAGCTTGGAAGAACGGGGGAACACAGATACGCAGTATTTT.

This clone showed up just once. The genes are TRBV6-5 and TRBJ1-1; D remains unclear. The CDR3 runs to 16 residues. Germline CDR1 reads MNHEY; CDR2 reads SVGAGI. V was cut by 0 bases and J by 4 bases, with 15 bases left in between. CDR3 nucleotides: TGTGCCAGCAGTTACTCGGCCCGGCAGGCGGGCACTGAAGCTTTCTTT. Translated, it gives CASSYSARQAGTEAFF.

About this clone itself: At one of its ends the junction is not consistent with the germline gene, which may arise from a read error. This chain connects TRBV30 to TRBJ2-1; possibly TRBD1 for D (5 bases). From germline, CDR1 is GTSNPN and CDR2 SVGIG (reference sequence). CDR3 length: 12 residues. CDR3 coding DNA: TGTGCCTGGAGTGTACAGGCTAGAATTCCCCTCTTC. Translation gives CAWSVQARIPLF.

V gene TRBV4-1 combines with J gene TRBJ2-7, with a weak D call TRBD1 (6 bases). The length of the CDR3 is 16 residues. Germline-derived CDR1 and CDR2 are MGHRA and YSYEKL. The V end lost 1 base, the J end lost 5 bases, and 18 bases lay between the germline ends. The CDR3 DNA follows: TGCGCCAGCAGCCAAGCCTATACAGGGATTTACCACGAGCAGTACTTC. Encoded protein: CASSQAYTGIYHEQYF.

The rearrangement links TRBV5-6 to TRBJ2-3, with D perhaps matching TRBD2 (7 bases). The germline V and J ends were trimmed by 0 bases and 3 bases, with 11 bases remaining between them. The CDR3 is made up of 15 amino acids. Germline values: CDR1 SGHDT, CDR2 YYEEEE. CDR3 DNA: TGTGCCAGCAGCTTGGAGGGAGGGGGGACAGATACGCAGTATTTT. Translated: CASSLEGGGTDTQYF.

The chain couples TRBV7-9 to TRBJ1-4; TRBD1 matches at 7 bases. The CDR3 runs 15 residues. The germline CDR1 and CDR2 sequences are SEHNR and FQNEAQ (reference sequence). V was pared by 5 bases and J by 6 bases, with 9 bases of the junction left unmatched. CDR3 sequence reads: CASSTYRGEDEKLFF. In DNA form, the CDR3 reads TGTGCCAGCAGCACCTACAGGGGTGAAGATGAAAAACTGTTTTTT. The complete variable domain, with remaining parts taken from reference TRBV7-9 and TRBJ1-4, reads DTGVSQNPRHKITKRGQNVTFRCDPISEHNRLYWYRQTLGQGPEFLTYFQNEAQLEKSRLLSDRFSAERPKGSFSTLEIQRTEQGDSAMYLCASSTYRGEDEKLFFGSGTQLSVL.

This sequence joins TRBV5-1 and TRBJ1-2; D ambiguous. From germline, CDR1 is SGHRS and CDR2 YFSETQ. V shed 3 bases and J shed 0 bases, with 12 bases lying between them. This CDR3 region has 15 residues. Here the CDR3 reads CASSSRRGANYGYTF. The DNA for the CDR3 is TGCGCCAGCAGCTCCCGTAGAGGTGCTAACTATGGCTACACCTTC.

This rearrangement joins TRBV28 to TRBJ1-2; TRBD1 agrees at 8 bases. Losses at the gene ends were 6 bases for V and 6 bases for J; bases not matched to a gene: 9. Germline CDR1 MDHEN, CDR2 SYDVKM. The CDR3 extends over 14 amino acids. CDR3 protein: CASRTIGQGHGYTF. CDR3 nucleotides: TGTGCCAGCAGGACCATAGGACAGGGTCATGGCTACACCTTC.

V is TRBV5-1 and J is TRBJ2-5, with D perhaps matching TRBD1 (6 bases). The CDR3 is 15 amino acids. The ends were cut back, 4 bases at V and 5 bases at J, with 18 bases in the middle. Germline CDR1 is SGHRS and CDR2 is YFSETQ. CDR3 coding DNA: TGCGCCAGCAGCCCGGACCCAGTACAGGGTGAGACCCAGTACTTC. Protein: CASSPDPVQGETQYF. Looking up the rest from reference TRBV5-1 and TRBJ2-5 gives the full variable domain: KAGVTQTPRYLIKTRGQQVTLSCSPISGHRSVSWYQQTPGQGLQFLFEYFSETQRNKGNFPGRFSGRQFSNSRSEMNVSTLELGDSALYLCASSPDPVQGETQYFGPGTRLLVL.

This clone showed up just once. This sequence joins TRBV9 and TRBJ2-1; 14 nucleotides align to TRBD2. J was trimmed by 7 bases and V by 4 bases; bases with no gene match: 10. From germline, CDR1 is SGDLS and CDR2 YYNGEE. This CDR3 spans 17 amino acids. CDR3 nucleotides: TGTGCCAGCAGCCCCAGACTAGCGGGGGGGCAGGGGAATGAGCAGTTCTTC. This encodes CASSPRLAGGQGNEQFF.

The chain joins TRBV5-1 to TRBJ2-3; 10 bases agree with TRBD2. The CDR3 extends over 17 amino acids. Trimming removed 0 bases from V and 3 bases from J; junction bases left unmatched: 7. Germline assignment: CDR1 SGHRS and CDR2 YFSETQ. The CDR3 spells CASSLGLAGDITDTQYF. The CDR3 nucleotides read TGCGCCAGCAGCTTGGGGCTAGCGGGGGACATAACAGATACGCAGTATTTT. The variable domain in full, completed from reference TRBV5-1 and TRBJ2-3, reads KAGVTQTPRYLIKTRGQQVTLSCSPISGHRSVSWYQQTPGQGLQFLFEYFSETQRNKGNFPGRFSGRQFSNSRSEMNVSTLELGDSALYLCASSLGLAGDITDTQYFGPGTRLTVL.

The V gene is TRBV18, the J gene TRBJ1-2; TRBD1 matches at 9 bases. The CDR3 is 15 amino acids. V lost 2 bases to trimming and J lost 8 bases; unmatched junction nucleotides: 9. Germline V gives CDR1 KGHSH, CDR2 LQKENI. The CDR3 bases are TGTGCCAGCTCACCAAGGCCACAGGGGGCTGTAGGCTACACCTTC. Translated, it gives CASSPRPQGAVGYTF.

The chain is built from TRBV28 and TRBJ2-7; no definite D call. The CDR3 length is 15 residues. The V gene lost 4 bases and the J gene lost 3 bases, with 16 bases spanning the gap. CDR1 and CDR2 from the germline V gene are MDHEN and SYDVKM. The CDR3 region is CASSSPPSRGYEQYF. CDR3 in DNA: TGTGCCAGCAGTTCGCCGCCGTCCCGAGGCTACGAGCAGTACTTC.

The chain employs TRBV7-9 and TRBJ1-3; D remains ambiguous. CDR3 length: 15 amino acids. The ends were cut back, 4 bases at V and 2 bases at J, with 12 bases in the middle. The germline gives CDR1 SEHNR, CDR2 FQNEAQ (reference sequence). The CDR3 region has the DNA TGTGCCAGCAGCTCTAGGGTCGGGGCTGGAAACACCATATATTTT. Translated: CASSSRVGAGNTIYF.

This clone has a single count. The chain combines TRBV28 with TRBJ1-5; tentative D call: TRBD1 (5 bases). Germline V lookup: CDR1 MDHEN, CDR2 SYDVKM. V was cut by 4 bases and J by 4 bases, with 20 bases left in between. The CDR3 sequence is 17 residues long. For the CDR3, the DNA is TGTGCCAGCAGTTCCCCGGGGGACCCGGGAGGGAATCAGCCCCAGCATTTT. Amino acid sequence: CASSSPGDPGGNQPQHF. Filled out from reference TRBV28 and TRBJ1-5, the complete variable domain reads DVKVTQSSRYLVKRTGEKVFLECVQDMDHENMFWYRQDPGLGLRLIYFSYDVKMKEKGDIPEGYSVSREKKERFSLILESASTNQTSMYLCASSSPGDPGGNQPQHFGDGTRLSIL.

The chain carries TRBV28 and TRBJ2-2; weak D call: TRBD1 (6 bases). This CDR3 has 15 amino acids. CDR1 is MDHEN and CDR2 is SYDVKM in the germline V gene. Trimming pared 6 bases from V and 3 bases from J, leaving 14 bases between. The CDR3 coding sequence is TGTGCCAGCAGGCAAGGGGGACGGGACACCGGGGAGCTGTTTTTT. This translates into CASRQGGRDTGELFF.

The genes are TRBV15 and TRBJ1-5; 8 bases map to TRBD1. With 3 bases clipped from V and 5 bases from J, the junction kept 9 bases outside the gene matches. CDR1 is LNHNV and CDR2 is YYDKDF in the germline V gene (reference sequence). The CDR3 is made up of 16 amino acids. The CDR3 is CATSSPRTGIDQPQHF. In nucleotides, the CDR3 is TGTGCCACCAGCAGTCCCCGGACAGGGATCGATCAGCCCCAGCATTTT.

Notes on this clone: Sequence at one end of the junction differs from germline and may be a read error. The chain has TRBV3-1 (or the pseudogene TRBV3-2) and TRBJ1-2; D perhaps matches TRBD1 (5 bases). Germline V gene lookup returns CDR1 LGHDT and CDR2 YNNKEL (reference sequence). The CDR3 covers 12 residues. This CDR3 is CASSYERAGLFF. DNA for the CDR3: TGTGCCAGCAGCTACGAACGAGCAGGGCTCTTCTTC.

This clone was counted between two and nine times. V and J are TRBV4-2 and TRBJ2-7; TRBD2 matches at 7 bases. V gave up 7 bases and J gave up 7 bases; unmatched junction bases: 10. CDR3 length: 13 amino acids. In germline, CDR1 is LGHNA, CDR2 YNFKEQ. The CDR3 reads CASTTDAGAEQYF. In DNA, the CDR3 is TGTGCCAGCACCACCGACGCGGGAGCGGAGCAGTACTTC.

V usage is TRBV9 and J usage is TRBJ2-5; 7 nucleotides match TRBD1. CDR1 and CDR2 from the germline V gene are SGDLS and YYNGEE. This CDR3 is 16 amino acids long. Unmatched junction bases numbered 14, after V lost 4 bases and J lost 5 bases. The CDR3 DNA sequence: TGTGCCAGCAGCATTTTAAACAGGGGTTGGGGGGAGACCCAGTACTTC. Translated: CASSILNRGWGETQYF.

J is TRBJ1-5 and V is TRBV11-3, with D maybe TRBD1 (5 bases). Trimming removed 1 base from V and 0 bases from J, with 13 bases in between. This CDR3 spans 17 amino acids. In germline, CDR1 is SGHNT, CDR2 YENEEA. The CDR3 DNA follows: TGTGCCAGCAGCTTAGCCGCGGACAAAGATAGCAATCAGCCCCAGCATTTT. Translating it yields CASSLAADKDSNQPQHF.

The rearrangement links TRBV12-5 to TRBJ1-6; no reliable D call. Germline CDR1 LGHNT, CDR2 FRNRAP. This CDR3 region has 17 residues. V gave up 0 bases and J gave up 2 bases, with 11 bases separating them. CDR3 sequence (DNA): TGTGCTAGTGGTTTGGTAAGAGGGTTGACCTATAATTCACCCCTCCACTTT. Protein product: CASGLVRGLTYNSPLHF.

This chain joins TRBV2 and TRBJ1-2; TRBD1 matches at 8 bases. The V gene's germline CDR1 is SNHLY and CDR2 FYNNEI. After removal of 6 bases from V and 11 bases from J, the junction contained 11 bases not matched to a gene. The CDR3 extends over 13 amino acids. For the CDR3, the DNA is TGTGCCAGCAGCCCAGACAGGGGAAGTGGGTACACCTTC. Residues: CASSPDRGSGYTF.

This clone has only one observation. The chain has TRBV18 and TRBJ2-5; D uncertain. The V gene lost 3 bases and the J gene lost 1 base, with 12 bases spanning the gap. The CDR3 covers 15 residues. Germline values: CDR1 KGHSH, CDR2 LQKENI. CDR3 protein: CASSPMPSSQETQYF. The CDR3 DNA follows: TGTGCCAGCTCACCGATGCCGAGTTCCCAAGAGACCCAGTACTTC.